The clone carrying this T cell receptor (beta chain) was seen ten or more times. The data derive from a study of a mutant IDH1 vaccine in newly diagnosed glioma. Study context: Every participant had undergone radiotherapy, temozolomide, or both before, and most underwent both.

Regarding time point: baseline, week 1 (first vaccination visit). The treatment is: pre-vaccination baseline after standard-of-care therapy. Profiled with immunoSEQ multiplex PCR; TCRdb holds only in-frame clones, not every one. The data show approximately 70,000 clones, 79% seen once. V lost 2 bases to trimming and J lost 7 bases, with 24 bases between them. The CDR3 spans 18 residues. This material consisted of PBMCs, taken from a glioma patient treated with radiotherapy, temozolomide or both. J is TRBJ1-4 and V is TRBV5-3; unclear D gene. TRBV5-3 is flagged as an ORF with uncertain function. This TCR came from a man over 45 with glioma. The CDR3 sequence: CARSFPHRPINSGEKLFF. In DNA form, the CDR3 reads TGTGCCAGAAGCTTCCCCCATCGTCCAATCAATTCGGGTGAAAAACTGTTTTTT.